These 27 T cell receptor beta chains came from one sample sequenced in a study of response to subunit inactivated influenza vaccine. TCRdb reanalysed the RT-PCR reads using MiXCR and keeps one entry per CDR3 protein. This sample has around 530,000 distinct CDR3 sequences, with more than 15% found just once. The material sequenced was CD4+ T cells sorted from PBMCs, taken about 24 months after vaccination. The receptors stem from a man aged 45 to 75 who received an inactivated influenza vaccine.

The gene calls are TRBV24-1 and TRBJ2-1; 8 bases agree with TRBD2. Germline V CDR1 and CDR2: KGHDR, SFDVKD. This CDR3 is built from 18 residues. J lost 1 base, V lost 3 bases, and 10 bases had no gene match. Here the CDR3 reads CATSDPLADYQSYNEQFF. CDR3 nucleotides: TGTGCCACCAGTGATCCACTAGCGGACTACCAATCCTACAATGAGCAGTTCTTC.

Here the CDR3 DNA reads TGTGCCAGCAGCTTAGAAGGGGCTGTCGTGAAACTGTTTTTT. It translates to CASSLEGAVVKLFF. The chain employs TRBV7-9 and TRBJ1-4, with D possibly matching TRBD1 (5 bases). Germline V gene sequence: CDR1 SEHNR, CDR2 FQNEAQ (reference sequence). V lost 1 base to trimming and J lost 11 bases, with 14 bases between them. This CDR3 has 14 residues.

This clonotype was seen a few times. The chain employs TRBV6-1 and TRBJ2-7; 9 bases agree with TRBD1. CDR1 is MNHNS and CDR2 is SASEGT in the germline V gene. This CDR3 has 15 amino acids. The ends lost 5 bases at V and 3 bases at J; junction bases unmatched: 8. The CDR3 coding sequence is TGTGCCAGCAGTAGAAAGGACAGGGGCTTCTACGAGCAGTACTTC. Residues: CASSRKDRGFYEQYF.

The chain links TRBV5-1 to TRBJ2-5, with 8 bases aligning to TRBD2. CDR1 is SGHRS, CDR2 YFSETQ, per germline. Losses at the gene ends were 3 bases for V and 5 bases for J; bases not matched to a gene: 9. This CDR3 is 15 amino acids long. In DNA form, the CDR3 reads TGCGCCAGCAGCTATACAGGGTCGGGAGGGGAGACCCAGTACTTC. It translates to CASSYTGSGGETQYF.

This clonotype was recorded a few times. J is TRBJ2-5 and V is TRBV28; TRBD1 agrees at 7 bases. This CDR3 region has 17 residues. Germline values: CDR1 MDHEN, CDR2 SYDVKM. Trimming removed 4 bases from V and 5 bases from J; junction bases left unmatched: 16. In DNA form, the CDR3 reads TGTGCCAGCAGTTCCCTTGAGGGGGCGAATTCTCGGGAGACCCAGTACTTC. Translated: CASSSLEGANSRETQYF.

This clonotype has a handful of counts. The V call is TRBV7-3, the J call TRBJ2-2, with D possibly being TRBD1 (6 bases). The ends were cut back, 6 bases at V and 6 bases at J, with 11 bases in the middle. Germline V lookup: CDR1 SGHTA, CDR2 FQGTGA. CDR3 length: 13 amino acids. This chain's CDR3 is CASRPQGAGELFF. The CDR3 DNA reads as TGTGCCAGCAGGCCACAGGGAGCCGGGGAGCTGTTTTTT.

This clonotype occurred a few times. The chain uses TRBV15 and TRBJ1-1; D may be TRBD1 (6 bases). V gave up 0 bases and J gave up 12 bases, with 14 bases separating them. The germline CDR1 and CDR2 sequences are LNHNV and YYDKDF (reference sequence). This CDR3 spans 13 amino acids. The CDR3 protein is CATSRERQVGPFF. In DNA form, the CDR3 reads TGTGCCACCAGCAGAGAAAGACAGGTTGGTCCTTTCTTT.

In its sample, this clonotype was seen a few times. The J gene is TRBJ2-2, the V gene TRBV12-3 or TRBV12-4; a weak D match, TRBD1 (6 bases). This CDR3 has 15 amino acids. V was cut by 3 bases and J by 4 bases, with 12 bases left in between. The CDR3 sequence is CASSLEQGGTGELFF. The CDR3 region has the DNA TGTGCCAGCAGTTTGGAACAGGGCGGCACCGGGGAGCTGTTTTTT.

This clonotype was seen a handful of times. This sequence joins TRBV27 and TRBJ1-5; D unresolved. Deletions cut 1 base from V and 2 bases from J, with 12 bases between. The germline CDR1 and CDR2 sequences are MNHEY and SMNVEV (reference sequence). This CDR3 has 16 amino acids. The CDR3 loop is CASSLLSHRGNQPQHF. CDR3 nucleotide sequence: TGTGCCAGCAGTTTATTGTCCCATCGCGGCAATCAGCCCCAGCATTTT.

This chain uses TRBV20-1 with TRBJ1-1; maybe TRBD1 (6 bases). The CDR3 extends over 14 amino acids. Germline V gene data show CDR1 as DFQATT and CDR2 as SNEGSKA (reference sequence). V lost 5 bases, J lost 1 base, and 14 bases lay in between. The CDR3 spells CSAGGLQGNTEAFF. The CDR3 DNA sequence: TGCAGTGCTGGAGGCTTACAGGGGAACACTGAAGCTTTCTTT.

This clonotype was observed at least ten times. V is TRBV4-2 and J is TRBJ2-7; 10 bases are shared with TRBD1. This CDR3 is 15 amino acids long. From germline, CDR1 is LGHNA and CDR2 YNFKEQ. V trimming: 3 bases; J trimming: 5 bases; junction bases outside the gene matches: 7. As DNA, the CDR3 is TGTGCCAGCAGCCATTCCGGGACAGGGGTAGACGAGCAGTACTTC. Translation: CASSHSGTGVDEQYF.

The chain has TRBV19 and TRBJ2-2; 8 bases align to TRBD1. V was clipped by 7 bases and J by 4 bases; unmatched bases: 8. This CDR3 spans 15 amino acids. CDR1 LNHDA and CDR2 SQIVND come from the germline V gene (reference sequence). The CDR3 is CASNTGGGGTGELFF. CDR3 bases: TGTGCCAGTAACACAGGGGGAGGTGGCACCGGGGAGCTGTTTTTT.

The gene calls are TRBV7-2 and TRBJ2-5; tentatively, D is TRBD2 (5 bases). V was trimmed by 5 bases and J by 2 bases, leaving 15 bases between them. CDR1 is SGHTA and CDR2 is FQGNSA in the germline V gene. The CDR3 sequence is 15 residues long. The CDR3 loop is CASSRGPGLQETQYF. The CDR3 coding sequence is TGTGCCAGCAGCAGAGGCCCGGGGTTACAAGAGACCCAGTACTTC.

This clonotype occurred a few times. The V and J genes are TRBV6-5 and TRBJ2-7; D gene uncertain. Trimming removed 0 bases at V and 2 bases at J, with 8 bases between. Germline loops: CDR1 MNHEY, CDR2 SVGAGI. The CDR3 totals 14 residues. The CDR3 sequence: CASSYSGSPYEQYF. The CDR3, as DNA: TGTGCCAGCAGTTACTCAGGGTCCCCCTACGAGCAGTACTTC.

This clonotype appeared a few times. The chain carries TRBV11-2 and TRBJ2-7, with 7 bases aligning to TRBD1. The CDR3 has 15 amino acids. Looked up from germline, CDR1 is SGHAT and CDR2 is FQNNGV. Trimming at V came to 1 base and at J to 2 bases, leaving 5 bases not matched to a gene. The DNA for the CDR3 is TGTGCCAGCAGCTTAGGGGCAGGGGGACCCTACGAGCAGTACTTC. Its protein is CASSLGAGGPYEQYF.

The chain couples TRBV7-2 to TRBJ2-7; D remains unclear. The CDR3 spans 13 residues. Trimming took 3 bases from V and 3 from J, leaving 9 bases between them. Germline V CDR1 and CDR2: SGHTA, FQGNSA. The CDR3 region has the DNA TGTGCCAGCAGCTTGGGCTACTACTACGAGCAGTACTTC. Translation gives CASSLGYYYEQYF. The variable domain in full, completed from reference TRBV7-2 and TRBJ2-7, reads GAGVSQSPSNKVTEKGKDVELRCDPISGHTALYWYRQSLGQGLEFLIYFQGNSAPDKSGLPSDRFSAERTGGSVSTLTIQRTQQEDSAVYLCASSLGYYYEQYFGPGTRLTVT.

The rearrangement links TRBV28 to TRBJ2-1, with TRBD2 as a possible D gene (5 bases). V lost 6 bases, J lost 0 bases, and 12 bases lay in between. The CDR3 sequence is 15 residues long. Germline V gives CDR1 MDHEN, CDR2 SYDVKM. The CDR3 bases are TGTGCCAGCAGCCCACACCGGGGCTCCTACAATGAGCAGTTCTTC. Protein sequence: CASSPHRGSYNEQFF.

This clonotype was counted between two and nine times. The chain combines TRBV7-2 with TRBJ2-7, with 9 positions matching TRBD1. With 1 base clipped from V and 2 bases from J, the junction kept 3 bases outside the gene matches. The CDR3 length is 15 residues. CDR1 and CDR2 (germline): SGHTA, FQGNSA. For the CDR3, the DNA is TGTGCCAGCAGCTTAGACAGGGGGCAAACCTACGAGCAGTACTTC. Translating it yields CASSLDRGQTYEQYF.

This clonotype was found once. The chain is built from TRBV5-6 and TRBJ2-3; the match to TRBD1 covers 8 bases. The length of the CDR3 is 15 residues. The J segment lost 4 bases and the V segment lost 3 bases, leaving 7 bases of the junction unmatched. From germline, CDR1 is SGHDT and CDR2 YYEEEE. In DNA, the CDR3 is TGTGCCAGCAGCTCCGACAGGGGATGGGCAGATACGCAGTATTTT. Translated: CASSSDRGWADTQYF.

This clonotype was seen more than once but under ten times. The CDR3 protein is CASSQGQGLGETQYF. In DNA, the CDR3 is TGCGCCAGCAGCCAAGGACAGGGTTTAGGAGAGACCCAGTACTTC. The chain recombines TRBV4-1 with TRBJ2-5, with 7 bases matching TRBD1. The CDR3 totals 15 residues. Germline assignment: CDR1 MGHRA and CDR2 YSYEKL. The V gene end was trimmed by 1 base and the J gene end by 4 bases; junction bases not matched to a gene: 6.

This clonotype was detected once. A much larger clone differs from this one at a single base, so this may be a read error. This chain joins TRBV10-3 and TRBJ2-5; 9 bases are shared with TRBD2. This CDR3 comprises 17 residues. Germline lookup yields CDR1 ENHRY and CDR2 SYGVKD. This CDR3 reads CAISAAPAGGLGENQYF. The CDR3 coding sequence is TGTGCCATCAGTGCCGCCCCAGCGGGGGGCCTTGGGGAGAACCAGTACTTC.

This clonotype was seen a few times. This chain connects TRBV12-3 or TRBV12-4 to TRBJ1-3, with D possibly TRBD1 on 6 matching bases. Trimming cost V 8 bases and J 0 bases, with 14 bases left between them. The CDR3 runs 15 residues. The CDR3 is CASDLGGISGNTIYF. The CDR3 nucleotides are TGTGCCAGCGATTTAGGGGGTATCTCTGGAAACACCATATATTTT.

The CDR3 spells CASRRHLFYEQYF. The CDR3, as DNA: TGCGCCAGCAGGAGACACCTCTTCTACGAGCAGTACTTC. The V gene is TRBV23-1, the J gene TRBJ2-7, with D uncertain. TRBV23-1 is an open reading frame, and its role is uncertain. The CDR3 length is 13 residues. The V end lost 6 bases, the J end lost 3 bases, and 12 bases lay between the germline ends.

V usage is TRBV15 and J usage is TRBJ2-2, with D possibly matching TRBD2 (6 bases). The V gene lost 0 bases and the J gene lost 1 base, with 12 bases spanning the gap. The CDR3 has 17 amino acids. Germline assignment: CDR1 LNHNV and CDR2 YYDKDF (reference sequence). The CDR3 nucleotides are TGTGCCACCAGCAGAGACCCCCGGGGGATGAACACCGGGGAGCTGTTTTTT. This encodes CATSRDPRGMNTGELFF.

The rearrangement uses TRBV14 and TRBJ2-1, with 9 bases matching TRBD2. Germline trimming cut 6 bases from V and 0 bases from J; bases unmatched to any gene: 6. Germline V gene sequence: CDR1 SGHDN, CDR2 FVKESK. The CDR3 spans 16 residues. CDR3 DNA sequence: TGTGCCAGCAGTCCCAGCGGGAGGTACTCCTACAATGAGCAGTTCTTC. The encoded protein is CASSPSGRYSYNEQFF.

The V call is TRBV9, the J call TRBJ2-2; 14 bases are a match to TRBD2. V trimming: 6 bases; J trimming: 5 bases; junction bases outside the gene matches: 9. The CDR3 is 17 amino acids. CDR1 SGDLS and CDR2 YYNGEE come from the germline V gene. In DNA form, the CDR3 reads TGTGCCAGCACCCCCCCCGGGACTAGCGGGAGTACCGGGGAGCTGTTTTTT. Its translation is CASTPPGTSGSTGELFF.

CDR3 residues: CASSPDTTSGRAKQFF. The CDR3 coding sequence is TGTGCCAGTAGTCCTGACACGACTAGCGGGAGGGCCAAGCAGTTCTTC. The chain is built from TRBV19 and TRBJ2-1, with TRBD2 matching over 14 bases. CDR1 and CDR2 from the germline V gene are LNHDA and SQIVND (reference sequence). This CDR3 contains 16 residues. The junction had 11 bases not matched to a gene; V was cut back by 5 bases and J by 11 bases.